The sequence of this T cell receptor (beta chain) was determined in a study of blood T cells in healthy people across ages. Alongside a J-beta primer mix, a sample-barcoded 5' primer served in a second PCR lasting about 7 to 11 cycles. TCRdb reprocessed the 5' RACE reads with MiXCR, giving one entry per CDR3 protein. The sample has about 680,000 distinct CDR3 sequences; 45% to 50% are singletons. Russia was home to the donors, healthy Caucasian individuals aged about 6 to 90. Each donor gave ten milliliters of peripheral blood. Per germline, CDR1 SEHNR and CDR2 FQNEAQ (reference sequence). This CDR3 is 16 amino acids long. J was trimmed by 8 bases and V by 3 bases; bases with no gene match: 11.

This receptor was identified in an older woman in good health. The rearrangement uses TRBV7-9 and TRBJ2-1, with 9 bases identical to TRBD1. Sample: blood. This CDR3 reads CASSLDPGQGLDEQFF. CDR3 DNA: TGTGCCAGCAGCTTGGATCCGGGACAGGGACTGGATGAGCAGTTCTTC.